A selection of T cell receptor beta chains follows, all from one sample in a study of blood T cell repertoires in COVID-19. Data came from immunoSEQ multiplex PCR; TCRdb stores just in-frame clones and leaves some out. Among 150,000 to 200,000 clones listed, 78% were seen once. Sequencing input: peripheral blood. These receptors all come from a woman aged 80 or over with acute or convalescent COVID-19. CDR3s include the opening cysteine and the closing phenylalanine or tryptophan. A D gene is named only where the DNA matches it firmly. Clone size, where shown, is once, few, many, or a class for clones that have expanded.

CDR3,DNA,J,size,V,D
CASLDRATEAFF,TGTGCCAGCTTGGACAGGGCCACTGAAGCTTTCTTT,TRBJ1-1,NA,TRBV18,TRBD1
CASSYSRSGGAGRETQYF,TGTGCCAGCAGTTACTCGAGAAGCGGGGGGGCAGGAAGGGAGACCCAGTACTTC,TRBJ2-5,few,TRBV6-2/TRBV6-3,TRBD2
CASSVQGQPYGYTF,TGTGCCAGCAGCGTACAGGGACAGCCCTATGGCTACACCTTC,TRBJ1-2,NA,TRBV9,TRBD1
CSVEDPALAEPLLETQYF,TGCAGCGTTGAAGATCCGGCCCTAGCGGAGCCCCTGTTGGAGACCCAGTACTTC,TRBJ2-5,NA,TRBV29-1,TRBD2
CASSLDRNQPQHF,TGTGCCAGCAGCTTAGACAGGAATCAGCCCCAGCATTTT,TRBJ1-5,NA,TRBV11-2,NA
CASSYGTGKNEKLFF,TGTGCCAGCAGTTACGGGACAGGGAAAAATGAAAAACTGTTTTTT,TRBJ1-4,NA,TRBV6-5,TRBD1
CASSSGQLHTGELFF,TGTGCCAGCAGTTCTGGACAGTTACACACCGGGGAGCTGTTTTTT,TRBJ2-2,NA,TRBV6-6,NA
CASSSDRGNEKLFF,TGCGCCAGCAGCTCGGACAGGGGCAATGAAAAACTGTTTTTT,TRBJ1-4,few,TRBV5-1,TRBD1
CASSLGNPGLFYEQYF,TGCGCCAGCAGCTTGGGAAACCCGGGACTGTTCTACGAGCAGTACTTC,TRBJ2-7,NA,TRBV5-1,NA
CASSFDRGSYNSPLHF,TGTGCCAGCAGCTTCGACAGGGGTTCCTATAATTCACCCCTCCACTTT,TRBJ1-6,NA,TRBV7-9,TRBD1